The next 31 T cell receptor beta chains were all read from a single sample in a study of neurological immune-mediated disorders. TCRdb passed the 5' RACE reads through MiXCR, listing each CDR3 protein once. The sample contains tens of thousands of distinct CDR3 sequences, around 4.2% of which appear only once. The specimen was PBMCs. The receptors here all came from a man between 45 and 60 years old with multiple sclerosis.

This clonotype was counted ten times or more. The chain recombines TRBV14 with TRBJ2-2; D is ambiguous. Trimming pared 0 bases from V and 0 bases from J, leaving 14 bases between. The length of the CDR3 is 18 residues. Germline CDR1 is SGHDN and CDR2 is FVKESK. DNA of the CDR3: TGTGCCAGCAGCCAAGATCTCGTGCTGGCTTCGAACACCGGGGAGCTGTTTTTT. Amino acid sequence: CASSQDLVLASNTGELFF.

In this sample, this clonotype turned up many times. The chain combines TRBV5-5 with TRBJ2-1; D call uncertain. In germline, CDR1 is SGHKS, CDR2 YYEKEE (reference sequence). Trimming took 3 bases from V and 7 from J, leaving 5 bases between them. CDR3 size: 11 residues. CDR3 in DNA: TGTGCCAGCAGCTGGGCTAATGAGCAGTTCTTC. It translates to CASSWANEQFF.

This clonotype was seen many times. This chain links TRBV25-1 with TRBJ2-7, with D unclear. With 6 bases removed from V and 7 bases from J, the gap between germline ends came to 13 bases. The germline V gene encodes CDR1 MGHDK and CDR2 SYGVNS. The CDR3 is made up of 12 amino acids. The CDR3 loop is CASSKPGFEQYF. Here the CDR3 DNA reads TGTGCCAGCAGCAAACCTGGCTTTGAGCAGTACTTC.

This clonotype was counted ten times or more. The chain uses TRBV5-1 and TRBJ2-7, with TRBD2 identical over 7 bases. Germline loops: CDR1 SGHRS, CDR2 YFSETQ. CDR3 length equals 15 residues. The V and J ends lost 0 bases and 5 bases, in that order; junction bases with no gene match: 8. This CDR3 is CASSLEGGSPNEQYF. CDR3 DNA sequence: TGCGCCAGCAGCTTGGAAGGCGGGAGCCCCAACGAGCAGTACTTC.

Concerning this clonotype: With a much larger clone just one base away, this may be a read error. The rearrangement links TRBV29-1 to TRBJ1-1; D is unresolved. The V end lost 6 bases, the J end lost 11 bases, and 16 bases lay between the germline ends. CDR3 length equals 11 residues. Germline CDR1 is SQVTM and CDR2 is ANQGSEA. Written as DNA, the CDR3 is TGCAGCGTCACCTCTTATCAAGGGGCTTTCTTT. It translates to CSVTSYQGAFF.

This clonotype was detected ten times or more. V is TRBV6-5 and J is TRBJ1-5, with D possibly being TRBD1 (6 bases). Germline lookup yields CDR1 MNHEY and CDR2 SVGAGI. The CDR3 has 13 amino acids. V gave up 6 bases and J gave up 5 bases, with 11 bases separating them. CDR3 bases: TGTGCCAGCAGCGGGACACGGGATCAGCCCCAGCATTTT. Amino acids: CASSGTRDQPQHF.

In this sample, this clonotype turned up a few times. The chain recombines TRBV27 with TRBJ1-1; TRBD1 agrees at 11 bases. Germline CDR1 is MNHEY and CDR2 is SMNVEV (reference sequence). V lost 5 bases and J lost 8; bases outside the gene matches: 13. The CDR3 runs to 16 residues. CDR3 amino acids: CASSPPGTGGRAEAFF. The CDR3, as DNA: TGTGCCAGCAGTCCCCCCGGGACAGGGGGGAGGGCAGAAGCTTTCTTT.

This clonotype showed up many times. One junction end disagrees with the germline gene, perhaps due to a read error. This sequence joins TRBV5-5 and TRBJ1-5, with D possibly TRBD1 on 5 matching bases. The CDR3 spans 17 residues. In germline, CDR1 is SGHKS, CDR2 YYEKEE (reference sequence). In DNA, the CDR3 is TGTGCCAGCAGCTTGCTCCAGGGCTGGGATAGCAATCAGCCCCAGAATTTT. Translation gives CASSLLQGWDSNQPQNF.

The chain has TRBV7-2 and TRBJ2-5; 12 nucleotides line up with TRBD1. Germline values: CDR1 SGHTA, CDR2 FQGNSA. V was clipped by 5 bases and J by 4 bases; unmatched bases: 2. The CDR3 spans 14 residues. The CDR3 region has the DNA TGTGCCAGCAGCCGGGACAGGGGGCGAGAGACCCAGTACTTC. Translated, it gives CASSRDRGRETQYF.

The J gene is TRBJ2-7, the V gene TRBV10-3; a possible D gene is TRBD2 (5 bases). Germline V gives CDR1 ENHRY, CDR2 SYGVKD. The CDR3 is made up of 14 amino acids. Trimming shortened V by 9 bases and J by 0 bases, and 15 bases separated the two germline ends. The CDR3 sequence is CAITGRVSSYEQYF. The CDR3 nucleotides read TGTGCCATAACCGGGCGGGTGAGCTCCTACGAGCAGTACTTC.

The chain couples TRBV12-3 or TRBV12-4 to TRBJ1-3, with TRBD1 identical over 7 bases. The CDR3 runs 16 residues. V lost 5 bases to trimming and J lost 4 bases; unmatched junction nucleotides: 11. The CDR3 sequence is CASSETGTVKGNTIYF. CDR3 DNA sequence: TGTGCCAGCAGTGAAACCGGGACAGTAAAAGGAAACACCATATATTTT.

In this sample, this clonotype turned up many times. The chain recombines TRBV29-1 with TRBJ2-3; 10 positions agree with TRBD1. CDR3 length: 12 residues. CDR1 is SQVTM, CDR2 ANQGSEA, per germline. Trimming removed 8 bases from V and 5 bases from J; junction bases left unmatched: 4. CDR3 amino acids: CSIRDRGDTQYF. In DNA, the CDR3 is TGCAGCATCCGGGACAGGGGAGATACGCAGTATTTT.

At least ten counts were recorded for this clonotype. The chain recombines TRBV29-1 with TRBJ2-5; 7 nucleotides line up with TRBD1. J gave up 1 base and V 7 bases, and 9 bases lay outside the gene matches. The CDR3 extends over 14 amino acids. Germline V gene sequence: CDR1 SQVTM, CDR2 ANQGSEA. Written as DNA, the CDR3 is TGCAGCGGAGGGACAGCCGTCCTCCAAGAGACCCAGTACTTC. Amino acid sequence: CSGGTAVLQETQYF.

This clonotype was detected ten times or more. The genes are TRBV4-1 and TRBJ2-7; 7 bases map to TRBD1. The CDR3 totals 15 residues. Germline CDR1 MGHRA, CDR2 YSYEKL. The V gene end was trimmed by 6 bases and the J gene end by 0 bases; junction bases not matched to a gene: 8. DNA of the CDR3: TGCGCCAGCAGTCCGGACAGGTCTTTCTCCTACGAGCAGTACTTC. Encoded protein: CASSPDRSFSYEQYF.

This clonotype was picked up a small number of times. V and J are TRBV5-1 and TRBJ1-6, with 8 nucleotides matching TRBD1. Germline V gene data show CDR1 as SGHRS and CDR2 as YFSETQ. J lost 5 bases, V lost 5 bases, and 3 bases had no gene match. This CDR3 has 14 amino acids. The CDR3 DNA sequence: TGCGCCAGCAGTCCGACAGGGGATAATTCACCCCTCCACTTT. Its protein product is CASSPTGDNSPLHF.

This clonotype was detected ten times or more. The chain has TRBV7-9 and TRBJ2-7; D gene ambiguous. CDR1 and CDR2 from the germline V gene are SEHNR and FQNEAQ (reference sequence). CDR3 length: 13 amino acids. Trimming stripped 1 base from V and 6 bases from J, with 10 bases between. The DNA of the CDR3 is TGTGCCAGCAGCTTAGATCTGGTCTCCGAGCAGTACTTC. Its translation is CASSLDLVSEQYF.

In this sample, this clonotype turned up a few times. This chain uses TRBV5-1 with TRBJ1-5, with unresolved D. This CDR3 region has 14 residues. The germline V gene has CDR1 SGHRS and CDR2 YFSETQ. V was trimmed by 4 bases and J by 2 bases, leaving 10 bases between them. CDR3 residues: CASSPDRGNQPQHF. The CDR3 DNA reads TGCGCCAGCAGCCCCGACCGGGGCAATCAGCCCCAGCATTTT.

This clonotype has ten or more counts. This chain connects TRBV6-5 to TRBJ1-2; D is uncertain. The CDR3 has 15 amino acids. The V end was cut by 2 bases, the J end by 4 bases, with 14 bases between. Germline-derived CDR1 and CDR2 are MNHEY and SVGAGI. Here the CDR3 DNA reads TGTGCCAGCAGTTACGACGGCCGGTCTACCTATGGCTACACCTTC. It is translated as CASSYDGRSTYGYTF.

This clonotype appeared a few times. This sequence joins TRBV24-1 and TRBJ2-1; 7 bases agree with TRBD2. Germline V gene data show CDR1 as KGHDR and CDR2 as SFDVKD. The CDR3 spans 13 residues. J lost 4 bases, V lost 12 bases, and 8 bases had no gene match. In DNA, the CDR3 is TGTGCCCCTAACGGGGGGATTTACAATGAGCAGTTCTTC. Protein sequence: CAPNGGIYNEQFF.

This clonotype has ten or more counts. The V and J genes are TRBV6-5 and TRBJ2-2; D is perhaps TRBD2 (6 bases). The CDR3 is 13 amino acids. Trimming stripped 2 bases from V and 6 bases from J, with 7 bases between. The V gene's germline CDR1 is MNHEY and CDR2 SVGAGI. CDR3 nucleotide sequence: TGTGCCAGCAGTTACCGGGGGTCCGGGGAGCTGTTTTTT. It encodes CASSYRGSGELFF.

This clonotype was picked up many times. The V and J genes are TRBV20-1 and TRBJ2-7; D possibly corresponds to TRBD1 (5 bases). CDR3 length: 14 amino acids. V was cut by 6 bases and J by 1 base, with 16 bases left in between. Germline V gene lookup returns CDR1 DFQATT and CDR2 SNEGSKA (reference sequence). The CDR3 is CSAIQAPYSYEQYF. CDR3 nucleotides: TGCAGTGCCATACAGGCTCCTTATTCCTACGAGCAGTACTTC.

This clonotype was seen many times. The chain has TRBV7-2 and TRBJ2-2, with D possibly being TRBD2 (5 bases). Germline V CDR1 and CDR2: SGHTA, FQGNSA. V was shortened by 5 bases and J by 0 bases, with 13 bases between the two germline ends. The CDR3 consists of 16 residues. This CDR3 is CASSRSGYANTGELFF. As DNA, the CDR3 is TGTGCCAGCAGCCGAAGCGGTTACGCGAACACCGGGGAGCTGTTTTTT.

Of note for this clonotype: A much larger clone sits a single nucleotide away, making a read error possible. The chain uses TRBV5-6 and TRBJ2-5; D remains ambiguous. V was shortened by 1 base and J by 5 bases, with 6 bases between the two germline ends. The CDR3 sequence is 12 residues long. Per the germline V gene, CDR1 is SGHDT and CDR2 is YYEEEE. The chain's CDR3 is CASSLTPETQYF. The CDR3 nucleotides read TGTGCCAGCAGCTTGACCCCGGAGACCCAGTACTTC.

This clonotype was seen ten or more times. This CDR3 is CGADSYNEQFF. The CDR3 region has the DNA TGCGGGGCAGACTCCTACAATGAGCAGTTCTTC. The chain links TRBV29-1 to TRBJ2-1, with D tentatively TRBD1 (5 bases). This CDR3 spans 11 amino acids. The germline CDR1 and CDR2 sequences are SQVTM and ANQGSEA.

This clonotype occurred many times. The J gene is TRBJ2-7, the V gene TRBV29-1; TRBD1 matches at 7 bases. Unmatched junction bases numbered 6, after V lost 7 bases and J lost 3 bases. CDR1 and CDR2 (germline): SQVTM, ANQGSEA. The CDR3 extends over 12 amino acids. This chain's CDR3 is CSARTGFYEQYF. Written as DNA, the CDR3 is TGCAGCGCCCGGACAGGTTTCTACGAGCAGTACTTC.

This clonotype was observed at least ten times. The chain is built from TRBV18 and TRBJ2-7, with a tentative D call TRBD2 (6 bases). The germline V and J ends were trimmed by 3 bases and 2 bases, with 14 bases remaining between them. The CDR3 has 15 residues. Germline values: CDR1 KGHSH, CDR2 LQKENI. DNA for the CDR3: TGTGCCAGCTCACCGGGGACTGGCGACCCCTACGAGCAGTACTTC. Its translation: CASSPGTGDPYEQYF.

The CDR3 loop is CATSRSTSGSYEQYF. CDR3 DNA sequence: TGTGCCACCAGCAGGTCGACTAGCGGGAGCTACGAGCAGTACTTC. J is TRBJ2-7 and V is TRBV15; TRBD2 matches at 12 bases. The CDR3 length is 15 residues. With V trimmed by 3 bases and J by 3 bases, 3 bases remained unmatched. Germline V gene lookup returns CDR1 LNHNV and CDR2 YYDKDF (reference sequence).

There are many counts of this clonotype. This chain links TRBV20-1 with TRBJ2-1, with 15 bases lining up with TRBD2. Looked up from germline, CDR1 is DFQATT and CDR2 is SNEGSKA (reference sequence). The J segment lost 8 bases and the V segment lost 1 base, leaving 6 bases of the junction unmatched. CDR3 length: 16 residues. The CDR3 DNA is TGCAGTGCTAGAGTAGGACTAGCGGGAGGGCTGGATGAGCAGTTCTTC. Protein product: CSARVGLAGGLDEQFF.

The genes are TRBV6-6 and TRBJ2-2; D might be TRBD1 (5 bases). Between the trimmed V and J ends, which lost 8 bases and 6 bases, there was a span of 16 bases. Germline V CDR1 and CDR2: MNHNY, SVGAGI (reference sequence). The CDR3 is 14 residues long. The chain's CDR3 is CASARQGGSGELFF. The CDR3 nucleotides read TGTGCCAGCGCTCGGCAGGGCGGCTCCGGGGAGCTGTTTTTT.

This clonotype is labeled as medium-sized. The chain recombines TRBV10-3 with TRBJ1-2; a possible D gene is TRBD1 (6 bases). CDR1 ENHRY and CDR2 SYGVKD come from the germline V gene. The CDR3 is 16 residues long. V lost 10 bases and J 7 bases, leaving 28 bases between the germline ends. The CDR3 here is CASQTISGGARSGYTF. CDR3 nucleotides: TGTGCCAGTCAGACGATTTCGGGGGGCGCGAGGAGTGGCTACACCTTC.

This clonotype was seen at least ten times. The chain carries TRBV5-1 and TRBJ2-5, with TRBD2 matching over 10 bases. The CDR3 sequence is 19 residues long. Germline trimming cut 0 bases from V and 5 bases from J; bases unmatched to any gene: 16. The germline V gene has CDR1 SGHRS and CDR2 YFSETQ. The CDR3 region is CASSLDRSDGSGRRETQYF. The DNA of the CDR3 is TGCGCCAGCAGCTTGGATCGGTCGGATGGTAGCGGGAGGAGGGAGACCCAGTACTTC.